Here is one T cell receptor (beta chain) with its context. The same CDR3 is also encoded by other DNA sequences in this sample. The data were taken from a study of shared clonotypes between healthy human individuals. The data were produced by immunoSEQ multiplex PCR, yet TCRdb's version contains in-frame clones alone and is incomplete. The sample has about 1,800,000 clones; about 95% are singletons. The CDR3 loop spans 15 amino acids. V was shortened by 4 bases and J by 1 base, with 11 bases between the two germline ends. The germline CDR1 and CDR2 sequences are MGHRA and YSYEKL. CD45RO negativity and positive selection for CCR7 defined naive CD8 cells, a population that excluded terminally differentiated effector memory CD45RA+ cells.

This TCR came from a man younger than 30 in good health. Specimen: naive CD8+ T cells sorted from blood. V gene TRBV4-1 combines with J gene TRBJ1-3; D is undetermined. Here the CDR3 DNA reads TGCGCCAGCAGCCTAAAGGGTGTATCTGGAAACACCATATATTTT. It translates to CASSLKGVSGNTIYF.